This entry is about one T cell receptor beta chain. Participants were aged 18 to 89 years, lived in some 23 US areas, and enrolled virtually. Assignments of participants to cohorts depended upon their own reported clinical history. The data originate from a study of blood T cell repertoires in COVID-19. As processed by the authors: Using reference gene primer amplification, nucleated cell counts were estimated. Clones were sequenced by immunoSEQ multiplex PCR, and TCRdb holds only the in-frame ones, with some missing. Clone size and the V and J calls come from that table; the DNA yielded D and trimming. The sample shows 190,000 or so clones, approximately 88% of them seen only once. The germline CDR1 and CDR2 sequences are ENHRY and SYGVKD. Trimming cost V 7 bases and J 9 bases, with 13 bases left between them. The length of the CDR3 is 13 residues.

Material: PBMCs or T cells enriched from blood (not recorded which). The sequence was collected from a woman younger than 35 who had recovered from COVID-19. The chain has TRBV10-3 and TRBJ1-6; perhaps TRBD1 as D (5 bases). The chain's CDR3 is CAITAGLSSPLHF. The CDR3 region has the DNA TGTGCCATCACGGCAGGGTTGAGTTCACCCCTCCACTTT.